What follows describes a single TCR beta chain. Antigen specificity is unknown. Treatment here: approximately 9-day PBMC culture with coronavirus spike peptide pools or control peptides (ViraFEST assay). Gathering of the CD4+ T cells, from the unexposed donor, took place before the COVID-19 pandemic (2011-2018). Peptide-pool expansion of antigen-specific T cells preceded TCR sequencing in ViraFEST. This sample is drawn from a study of vaccination and CD4 T cells after COVID-19. An Oncomine TCR Beta short-read assay was used to sequence the DNA from cultured CD4+ T cells. Investigators isolated genomic DNA from cultured CD4+ T cells. TCRdb fed the PCR reads into MiXCR, producing one record per CDR3 protein. This table has about 6,900 distinct CDR3 sequences, over 20% appearing once. Trimming removed 5 bases from V and 2 bases from J, with 18 bases in between. Germline V gene lookup returns CDR1 MNHEY and CDR2 SMNVEV (reference sequence). The CDR3 totals 16 residues.

This TCR was sampled from a human donor in good health. The genes are TRBV27 and TRBJ1-2; D may be TRBD1 (6 bases). Specimen: CD4+ T cells from blood, cultured in vitro. The CDR3 bases are TGTGCCAGCAGTGCAACTTTAACAGGGCCAAACTATGGCTACACCTTC. This translates into CASSATLTGPNYGYTF.